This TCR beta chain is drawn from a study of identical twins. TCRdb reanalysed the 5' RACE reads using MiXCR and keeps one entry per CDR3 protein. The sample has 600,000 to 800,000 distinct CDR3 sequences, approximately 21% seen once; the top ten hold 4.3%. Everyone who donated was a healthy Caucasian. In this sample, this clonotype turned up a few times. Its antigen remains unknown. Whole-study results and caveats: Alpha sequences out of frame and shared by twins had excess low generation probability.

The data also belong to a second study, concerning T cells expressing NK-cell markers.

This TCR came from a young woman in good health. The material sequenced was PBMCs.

The CDR3 DNA sequence: TGTGCCAGCAGCCCCTCAGGGACGGGGGGGCCGAGGGAGACCCAGTACTTC. Encoded protein: CASSPSGTGGPRETQYF. The chain joins TRBV7-9 to TRBJ2-5; 8 bases are shared with TRBD2. V trimming: 5 bases; J trimming: 5 bases; junction bases outside the gene matches: 16. The germline V gene encodes CDR1 SEHNR and CDR2 FQNEAQ (reference sequence). The CDR3 totals 17 residues.